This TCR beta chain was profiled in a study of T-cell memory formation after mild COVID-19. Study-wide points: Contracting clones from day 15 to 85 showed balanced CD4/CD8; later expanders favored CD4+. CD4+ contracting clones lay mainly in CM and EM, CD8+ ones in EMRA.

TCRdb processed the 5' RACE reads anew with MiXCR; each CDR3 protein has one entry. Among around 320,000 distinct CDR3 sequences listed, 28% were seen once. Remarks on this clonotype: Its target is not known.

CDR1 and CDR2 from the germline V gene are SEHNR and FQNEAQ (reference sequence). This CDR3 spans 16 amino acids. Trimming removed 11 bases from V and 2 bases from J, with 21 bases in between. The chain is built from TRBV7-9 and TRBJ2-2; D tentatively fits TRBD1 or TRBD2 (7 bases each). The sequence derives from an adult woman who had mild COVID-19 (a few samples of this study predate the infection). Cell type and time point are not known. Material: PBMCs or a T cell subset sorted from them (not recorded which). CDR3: CAGNRGRGPNTGELFF. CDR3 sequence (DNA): TGTGCCGGCAACCGAGGGAGGGGGCCAAACACCGGGGAGCTGTTTTTT.